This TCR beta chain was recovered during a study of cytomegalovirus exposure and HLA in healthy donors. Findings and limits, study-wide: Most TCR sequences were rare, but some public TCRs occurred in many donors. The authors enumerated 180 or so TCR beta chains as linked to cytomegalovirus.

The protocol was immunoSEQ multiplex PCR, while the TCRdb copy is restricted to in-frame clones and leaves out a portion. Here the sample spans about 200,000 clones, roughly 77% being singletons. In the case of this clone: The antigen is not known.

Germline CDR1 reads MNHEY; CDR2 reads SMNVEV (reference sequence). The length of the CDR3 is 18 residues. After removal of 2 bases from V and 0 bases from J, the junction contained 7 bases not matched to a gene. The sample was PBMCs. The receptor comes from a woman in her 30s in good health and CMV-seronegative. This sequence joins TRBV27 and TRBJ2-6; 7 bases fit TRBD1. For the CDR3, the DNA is TGTGCCAGCAGTTTAAGAAACAGGGGAAACTCTGGGGCCAACGTCCTGACTTTC. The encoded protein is CASSLRNRGNSGANVLTF.